This TCR beta chain emerged from a study of response to subunit inactivated influenza vaccine. This clonotype was detected many times. MiXCR was run by TCRdb on the RT-PCR reads, yielding one entry per CDR3 protein. The sample lists around 200,000 distinct CDR3 sequences; roughly 12% were seen once. V lost 1 base and J lost 1, with 5 bases in between. There are 13 residues in the CDR3. These records were also assigned to another study, of T cells expressing NK-cell markers. That investigation notes: It was by 5'RACE template switching with UMIs that TCR beta cDNA was made. Dominant NKG2C+ clonotypes accounted for about 1.0-7.0% of CD8+ T cells in about 6 donors. The study did not resolve the HCMV specificity of expanded NKG2C+ T cell clones.

This sequence originates from a man between 45 and 60 years old who received an inactivated influenza vaccine. The V and J genes are TRBV12-3 or TRBV12-4 and TRBJ2-7, with D hard to call. The source material was CD8+ T cells sorted from PBMCs, sampled 12 days after vaccination. This CDR3 reads CASSLVGSYEQYF. DNA of the CDR3: TGTGCCAGCAGTTTAGTAGGGTCCTACGAGCAGTACTTC.